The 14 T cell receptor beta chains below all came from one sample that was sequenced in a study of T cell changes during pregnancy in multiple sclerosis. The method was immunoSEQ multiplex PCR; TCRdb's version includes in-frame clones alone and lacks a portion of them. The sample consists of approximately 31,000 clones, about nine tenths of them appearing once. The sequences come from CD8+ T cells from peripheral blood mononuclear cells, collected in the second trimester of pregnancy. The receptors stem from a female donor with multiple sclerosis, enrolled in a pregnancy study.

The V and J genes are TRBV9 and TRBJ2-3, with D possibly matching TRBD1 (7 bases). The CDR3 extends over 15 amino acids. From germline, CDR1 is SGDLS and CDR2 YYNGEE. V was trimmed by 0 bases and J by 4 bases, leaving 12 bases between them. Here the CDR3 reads CASSVAGGPADTQYF. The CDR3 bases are TGTGCCAGCAGCGTAGCAGGGGGGCCCGCAGATACGCAGTATTTT.

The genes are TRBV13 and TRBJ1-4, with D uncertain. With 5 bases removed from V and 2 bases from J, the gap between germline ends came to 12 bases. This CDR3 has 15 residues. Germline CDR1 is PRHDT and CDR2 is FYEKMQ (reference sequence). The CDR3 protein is CASSMRAVTNEKLFF. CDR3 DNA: TGTGCCAGCAGCATGAGGGCTGTCACTAATGAAAAACTGTTTTTT.

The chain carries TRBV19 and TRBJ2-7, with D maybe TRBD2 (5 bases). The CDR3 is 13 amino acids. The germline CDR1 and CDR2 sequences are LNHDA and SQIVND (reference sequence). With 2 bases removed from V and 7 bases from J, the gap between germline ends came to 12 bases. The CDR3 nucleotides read TGTGCCAGTAGTATAAAGACCTCGGGGGAGCAGTACTTC. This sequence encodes CASSIKTSGEQYF. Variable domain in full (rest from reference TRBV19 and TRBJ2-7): DGGITQSPKYLFRKEGQNVTLSCEQNLNHDAMYWYRQDPGQGLRLIYYSQIVNDFQKGDIAEGYSVSREKKESFPLTVTSAQKNPTAFYLCASSIKTSGEQYFGPGTRLTVT.

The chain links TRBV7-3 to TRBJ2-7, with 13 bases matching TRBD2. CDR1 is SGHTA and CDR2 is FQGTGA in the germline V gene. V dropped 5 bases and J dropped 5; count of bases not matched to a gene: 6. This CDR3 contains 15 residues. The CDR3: CASSTWTSGRNEQYF. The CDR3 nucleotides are TGTGCCAGCAGCACGTGGACTAGCGGGAGAAACGAGCAGTACTTC.

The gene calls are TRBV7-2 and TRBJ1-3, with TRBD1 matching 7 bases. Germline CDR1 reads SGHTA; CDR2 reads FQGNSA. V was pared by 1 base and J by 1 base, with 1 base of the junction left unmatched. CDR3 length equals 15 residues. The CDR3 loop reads CASSLDRGSGNTIYF. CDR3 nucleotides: TGTGCCAGCAGCTTAGACAGGGGTTCTGGAAACACCATATATTTT.

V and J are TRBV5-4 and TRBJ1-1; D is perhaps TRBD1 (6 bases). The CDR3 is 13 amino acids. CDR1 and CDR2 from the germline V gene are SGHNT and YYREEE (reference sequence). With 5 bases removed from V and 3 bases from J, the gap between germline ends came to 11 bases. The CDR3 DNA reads TGTGCCAGCAGACCGGACAGCTACACTGAAGCTTTCTTT. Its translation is CASRPDSYTEAFF.

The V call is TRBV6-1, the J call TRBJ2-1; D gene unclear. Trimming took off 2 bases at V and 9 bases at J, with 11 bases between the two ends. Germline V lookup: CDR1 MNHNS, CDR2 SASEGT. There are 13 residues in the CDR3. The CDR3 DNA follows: TGTGCCAGCAGTGAATTTGAGTTACGTGAGCAGTTCTTC. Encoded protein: CASSEFELREQFF.

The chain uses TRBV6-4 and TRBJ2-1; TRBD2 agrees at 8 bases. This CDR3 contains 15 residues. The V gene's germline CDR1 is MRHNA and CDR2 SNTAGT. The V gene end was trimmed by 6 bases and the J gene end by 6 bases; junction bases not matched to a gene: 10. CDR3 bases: TGTGCCAGCAGCCCATCGGGAGGGCCGGGCAATGAGCAGTTCTTC. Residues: CASSPSGGPGNEQFF.

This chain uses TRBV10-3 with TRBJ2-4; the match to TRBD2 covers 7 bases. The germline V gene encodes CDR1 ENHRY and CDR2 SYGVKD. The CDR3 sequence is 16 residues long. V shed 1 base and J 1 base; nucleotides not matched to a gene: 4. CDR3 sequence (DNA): TGTGCCATCAGTGAGTGGGGGGGTTCGGCCAAAAACATTCAGTACTTC. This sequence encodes CAISEWGGSAKNIQYF.

CDR3 sequence reads: CASSLIGVNTEAFF. The CDR3 bases are TGCGCCAGCAGCCTGATCGGGGTGAACACTGAAGCTTTCTTT. The rearrangement links TRBV5-1 to TRBJ1-1; D remains ambiguous. The CDR3 is 14 amino acids. The germline V gene has CDR1 SGHRS and CDR2 YFSETQ. V was shortened by 4 bases and J by 0 bases, with 10 bases between the two germline ends.

CDR3 sequence (DNA): TGTGCCAGCTCACCCAAAACGACAGTCCAAGAGACCCAGTACTTC. Residues: CASSPKTTVQETQYF. The chain joins TRBV18 to TRBJ2-5, with a possible D match to TRBD1 (5 bases). The CDR3 has 15 residues. The ends were cut back, 3 bases at V and 1 base at J, with 12 bases in the middle. CDR1 and CDR2 from the germline V gene are KGHSH and LQKENI.

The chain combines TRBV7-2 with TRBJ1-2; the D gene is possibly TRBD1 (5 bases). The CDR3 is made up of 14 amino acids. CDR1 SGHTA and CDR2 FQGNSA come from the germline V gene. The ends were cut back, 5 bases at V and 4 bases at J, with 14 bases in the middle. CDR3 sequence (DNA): TGTGCCAGCAGCCCCCTTGGGGGGTCCTATGGCTACACCTTC. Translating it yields CASSPLGGSYGYTF.

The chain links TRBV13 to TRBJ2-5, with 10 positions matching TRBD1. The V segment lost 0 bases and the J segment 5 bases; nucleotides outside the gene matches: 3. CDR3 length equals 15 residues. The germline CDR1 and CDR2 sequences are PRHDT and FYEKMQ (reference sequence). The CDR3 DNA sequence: TGTGCCAGCAGCTTAGGAGGACAGGGGGGGGAGACCCAGTACTTC. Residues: CASSLGGQGGETQYF. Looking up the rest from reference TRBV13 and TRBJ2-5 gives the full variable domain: AAGVIQSPRHLIKEKRETATLKCYPIPRHDTVYWYQQGPGQDPQFLISFYEKMQSDKGSIPDRFSAQQFSDYHSELNMSSLELGDSALYFCASSLGGQGGETQYFGPGTRLLVL.

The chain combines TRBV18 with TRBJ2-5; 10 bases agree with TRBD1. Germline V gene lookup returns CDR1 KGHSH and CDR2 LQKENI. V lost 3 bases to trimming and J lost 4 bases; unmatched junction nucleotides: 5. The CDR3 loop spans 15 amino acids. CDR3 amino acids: CASSPDRGRGETQYF. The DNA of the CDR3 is TGTGCCAGCTCACCGGACAGGGGGAGAGGAGAGACCCAGTACTTC.